These 31 T cell receptor beta chains were all obtained from the same sample, sequenced in a study of vaccination and CD4 T cells after COVID-19. Scientists ran DNA taken from cultured CD4+ T cells through the Oncomine TCR Beta short-read assay for sequencing. The genomic DNA was obtained from cultured CD4+ T cells by extraction with the QIAamp micro DNA kit. TCRdb passed the PCR reads through MiXCR, listing each CDR3 protein once. The table has around 10,000 distinct CDR3 sequences, about 29% seen once; the top ten hold 15% to 20%. These receptors' antigens are unknown. Indicated treatment: approximately 9-day PBMC culture with coronavirus spike peptide pools or control peptides (ViraFEST assay). CD4+ T lymphocytes from the unexposed donor were collected before the COVID-19 pandemic (2011-2018). The sample taken for sequencing was CD4+ T cells from blood, cultured in vitro. The receptors were gathered from a human donor in good health.

The V gene is TRBV7-3, the J gene TRBJ2-2; D remains ambiguous. Deletions cut 5 bases from V and 5 bases from J, with 9 bases between. Germline CDR1 and CDR2: SGHTA and FQGTGA. The CDR3 contains 13 residues. CDR3 in DNA: TGTGCCAGCAGCACGGGTGGTACCGGGGAGCTGTTTTTT. Its translation is CASSTGGTGELFF. Based on the CDR3 plus reference TRBV7-3 and TRBJ2-2, the full variable domain is GAGVSQTPSNKVTEKGKYVELRCDPISGHTALYWYRQSLGQGPEFLIYFQGTGAADDSGLPNDRFFAVRPEGSVSTLKIQRTERGDSAVYLCASSTGGTGELFFGEGSRLTVL.

The chain joins TRBV28 to TRBJ2-3; the D is unclear. This CDR3 region has 13 residues. Trimming took 10 bases from V and 4 from J, leaving 15 bases between them. Germline CDR1 and CDR2: MDHEN and SYDVKM. CDR3 residues: CATNAPGPDTQYF. The CDR3 DNA reads as TGTGCCACCAATGCCCCGGGCCCAGATACGCAGTATTTT.

This rearrangement joins TRBV28 to TRBJ2-3; 9 positions match TRBD2. This CDR3 comprises 20 residues. Trimming took 0 bases from V and 6 from J; bases not matched to a gene: 19. Per the germline V gene, CDR1 is MDHEN and CDR2 is SYDVKM. The DNA for the CDR3 is TGTGCCAGCAGTTTATGGAGGCTAGCGGGACCCCGAACGCAGGCGGATACGCAGTATTTT. It specifies CASSLWRLAGPRTQADTQYF.

The rearrangement joins TRBV5-4 to TRBJ2-1; TRBD2 matches at 11 bases. The CDR3 length is 17 residues. Per germline, CDR1 SGHNT and CDR2 YYREEE (reference sequence). The ends lost 4 bases at V and 4 bases at J; junction bases unmatched: 10. CDR3 protein: CASSGALAGGTYNEQFF. The CDR3 bases are TGTGCCAGCAGCGGGGCCCTAGCGGGAGGTACTTACAATGAGCAGTTCTTC.

This clonotype has just a few counts. J is TRBJ2-7 and V is TRBV15; D may be TRBD1 (5 bases). Germline V gene sequence: CDR1 LNHNV, CDR2 YYDKDF (reference sequence). The V and J ends lost 3 bases and 0 bases respectively, with 12 bases between them. This CDR3 comprises 15 residues. CDR3 DNA: TGTGCCACCAGCAGGGGCAGGGCAAGCTCCTACGAGCAGTACTTC. It translates to CATSRGRASSYEQYF.

The V gene is TRBV18, the J gene TRBJ2-3; D is possibly TRBD2 (7 bases). This CDR3 has 15 amino acids. V was cut by 5 bases and J by 2 bases, with 14 bases left in between. Germline V gene data show CDR1 as KGHSH and CDR2 as LQKENI. CDR3 coding DNA: TGTGCCAGCTCAAGTGCGGGGGCCGTCACAGATACGCAGTATTTT. It yields the protein CASSSAGAVTDTQYF. Variable domain in full (rest from reference TRBV18 and TRBJ2-3): NAGVMQNPRHLVRRRGQEARLRCSPMKGHSHVYWYRQLPEEGLKFMVYLQKENIIDESGMPKERFSAEFPKEGPSILRIQQVVRGDSAAYFCASSSAGAVTDTQYFGPGTRLTVL.

The V and J genes are TRBV27 and TRBJ2-4; 9 positions match TRBD2. The J segment lost 3 bases and the V segment lost 2 bases, leaving 8 bases of the junction unmatched. Germline V gene sequence: CDR1 MNHEY, CDR2 SMNVEV (reference sequence). This CDR3 spans 17 amino acids. The CDR3 nucleotides read TGTGCCAGCAGTTTACTCGGAGCGGGAGGTGACAAAAACATTCAGTACTTC. This translates into CASSLLGAGGDKNIQYF.

The rearrangement links TRBV20-1 to TRBJ1-2; 7 nucleotides agree with TRBD1. CDR3 length: 18 residues. In germline, CDR1 is DFQATT, CDR2 SNEGSKA (reference sequence). Trimming cost V 0 bases and J 0 bases; bases outside gene matches: 13. CDR3 protein: CSARDIQGRYSANYGYTF. The CDR3 DNA is TGCAGTGCTAGAGATATACAGGGGCGGTACTCAGCTAACTATGGCTACACCTTC.

This clonotype is termed medium-sized. The rearrangement joins TRBV27 to TRBJ1-1; no definite D call. Between the trimmed V and J ends, which lost 5 bases and 1 base, there was a span of 8 bases. CDR3 length: 13 residues. CDR1 and CDR2 (germline): MNHEY, SMNVEV (reference sequence). Written as DNA, the CDR3 is TGTGCCAGCAGTCCCCGCCGGAACACTGAAGCTTTCTTT. Amino acid sequence: CASSPRRNTEAFF.

This clonotype was seen only a few times. V and J are TRBV6-1 and TRBJ1-2; D unclear. CDR3 size: 11 residues. The V gene lost 3 bases and the J gene lost 5 bases, with 4 bases spanning the gap. Germline V gene lookup returns CDR1 MNHNS and CDR2 SASEGT. The CDR3 coding sequence is TGTGCCAGCAGTGACCTTTATGGCTACACCTTC. Translation: CASSDLYGYTF.

This clonotype was counted only a few times. V is TRBV7-9 and J is TRBJ2-3; 13 bases are shared with TRBD2. Germline V gives CDR1 SEHNR, CDR2 FQNEAQ (reference sequence). Trimming removed 6 bases from V and 4 bases from J; junction bases left unmatched: 7. The CDR3 is made up of 16 amino acids. DNA of the CDR3: TGTGCCAGCAGACCGGGGACTAGCGGGGCCGCAGATACGCAGTATTTT. Its protein is CASRPGTSGAADTQYF.

This clonotype was detected only a few times. The chain links TRBV28 to TRBJ1-2; no clear D. Germline V lookup: CDR1 MDHEN, CDR2 SYDVKM. The CDR3 runs to 12 residues. The ends were cut back, 8 bases at V and 4 bases at J, with 11 bases in the middle. DNA of the CDR3: TGTGCCAGCGGTTCGAGAAGCTATGGCTACACCTTC. This encodes CASGSRSYGYTF.

This clonotype was seen only a few times. The V and J genes are TRBV29-1 and TRBJ1-5; D is possibly TRBD1 (6 bases). Germline loops: CDR1 SQVTM, CDR2 ANQGSEA. The CDR3 is made up of 13 amino acids. V was pared by 4 bases and J by 3 bases, with 10 bases between. The CDR3 DNA is TGCAGCGTTGGAGGGGACACCAATCAGCCCCAGCATTTT. The encoded protein is CSVGGDTNQPQHF.

This rearrangement joins TRBV5-8 to TRBJ1-5, with TRBD1 matching over 7 bases. Germline V lookup: CDR1 SGHTS, CDR2 YDEGEE. The junction had 1 base not matched to a gene; V was cut back by 4 bases and J by 0 bases. The CDR3 is made up of 14 amino acids. The CDR3 spells CASSRTGSNQPQHF. CDR3 in DNA: TGTGCCAGCAGCAGGACAGGTAGCAATCAGCCCCAGCATTTT. Based on the CDR3 plus reference TRBV5-8 and TRBJ1-5, the full variable domain is EAGVTQSPTHLIKTRGQQATLRCSPISGHTSVYWYQQALGLGLQFLLWYDEGEERNRGNFPPRFSGRQFPNYSSELNVNALELEDSALYLCASSRTGSNQPQHFGDGTRLSIL.

J is TRBJ1-2 and V is TRBV28; D is perhaps TRBD1 (6 bases). Germline-derived CDR1 and CDR2 are MDHEN and SYDVKM. The CDR3 extends over 12 amino acids. The ends were cut back, 8 bases at V and 3 bases at J, with 10 bases in the middle. CDR3 in DNA: TGTGCCAGCGGGGGCGCGCACTATGGCTACACCTTC. Its translation: CASGGAHYGYTF.

The chain is built from TRBV9 and TRBJ1-1; tentatively, D is TRBD1 (6 bases). V lost 4 bases to trimming and J lost 1 base, with 20 bases between them. There are 17 residues in the CDR3. Germline CDR1 reads SGDLS; CDR2 reads YYNGEE. CDR3: CASSPRGAGVGNTEAFF. CDR3 nucleotide sequence: TGTGCCAGCAGCCCTCGGGGGGCGGGAGTGGGGAACACTGAAGCTTTCTTT.

This chain's CDR3 is CASSQPGQGAWEQYF. The CDR3, as DNA: TGCGCCAGCAGCCAACCGGGACAGGGGGCTTGGGAGCAGTACTTC. This sequence joins TRBV4-1 and TRBJ2-7, with 12 bases lining up with TRBD1. J was trimmed by 7 bases and V by 2 bases; bases with no gene match: 6. The germline CDR1 and CDR2 sequences are MGHRA and YSYEKL. The CDR3 is 15 amino acids.

This clonotype turned up a few times. The germline gene is not matched at one end of the junction; a read error may be the cause. CDR3 nucleotides: TGTGCTAGCAGCCCAACCGGGACAGGGGGCGACGAGCAGTACTTC. Its protein product is CASSPTGTGGDEQYF. The chain links TRBV7-7 to TRBJ2-7; 12 bases fit TRBD1. The CDR3 sequence is 15 residues long. CDR1 and CDR2 (germline): SSHAT, FNYEAQ (reference sequence). Drawing the rest from reference TRBV7-7 and TRBJ2-7, the complete variable domain is GAGVSQSPRYKVTKRGQDVTLRCDPISSHATLYWYQQALGQGPEFLTYFNYEAQPDKSGLPSDRFSAERPEGSISTLTIQRTEQRDSAMYRCASSPTGTGGDEQYFGPGTRLTVT.

CDR3 amino acids: CASSSSSGRNYEQYF. CDR3 sequence (DNA): TGTGCCAGCAGCTCATCTAGCGGGAGGAACTACGAGCAGTACTTC. J is TRBJ2-7 and V is TRBV7-2; 11 bases are a match to TRBD2. The CDR3 covers 15 residues. With V trimmed by 4 bases and J by 3 bases, 5 bases remained unmatched. Germline V lookup: CDR1 SGHTA, CDR2 FQGNSA.

This chain joins TRBV19 and TRBJ1-2, with D unresolved. V dropped 6 bases and J dropped 7 bases, with 3 bases sitting between them. This CDR3 contains 9 residues. Germline CDR1 LNHDA, CDR2 SQIVND (reference sequence). The CDR3 DNA is TGTGCCAGTAGGTGTGGCTACACCTTC. Translating gives CASRCGYTF.

This chain uses TRBV6-1 with TRBJ2-7; no clear D gene. The CDR3 runs 16 residues. CDR1 and CDR2 from the germline V gene are MNHNS and SASEGT. Trimming left V 3 bases short and J 2 bases short, with 17 bases between. Written as DNA, the CDR3 is TGTGCCAGCAGTGACGAGGCTTGGCGGAGAGCCTACGAGCAGTACTTC. This sequence encodes CASSDEAWRRAYEQYF.

This clonotype was detected a few times. This chain uses TRBV14 with TRBJ1-6; D not certain. Trimming shortened V by 0 bases and J by 9 bases, and 12 bases separated the two germline ends. CDR1 is SGHDN and CDR2 is FVKESK in the germline V gene. CDR3 length: 15 residues. In DNA, the CDR3 is TGTGCCAGCAGCCAAGACCCCCTTGGGCTTTCACCCCTCCACTTT. Translation: CASSQDPLGLSPLHF.

The V call is TRBV19, the J call TRBJ2-3; 7 nucleotides align to TRBD2. Germline V gene sequence: CDR1 LNHDA, CDR2 SQIVND (reference sequence). CDR3 length: 15 residues. Trimming at V came to 2 bases and at J to 6 bases, leaving 8 bases not matched to a gene. CDR3 protein: CASSIIASGVDTQYF. CDR3 bases: TGTGCCAGTAGTATAATTGCTAGCGGAGTCGATACGCAGTATTTT.

V is TRBV5-6 and J is TRBJ2-2; weak D call: TRBD1 (6 bases). Trimming cost V 1 base and J 4 bases, with 8 bases left between them. This CDR3 has 14 residues. Germline V gene data show CDR1 as SGHDT and CDR2 as YYEEEE. CDR3 sequence: CASSLNRVTGELFF. The DNA for the CDR3 is TGTGCCAGCAGCTTGAACAGGGTCACCGGGGAGCTGTTTTTT. The full variable domain, with the rest looked up from reference TRBV5-6 and TRBJ2-2, is DAGVTQSPTHLIKTRGQQVTLRCSPKSGHDTVSWYQQALGQGPQFIFQYYEEEERQRGNFPDRFSGHQFPNYSSELNVNALLLGDSALYLCASSLNRVTGELFFGEGSRLTVL.

The chain links TRBV10-3 to TRBJ2-2, with 7 bases aligning to TRBD1. J was trimmed by 5 bases and V by 3 bases; bases with no gene match: 0. The germline CDR1 and CDR2 sequences are ENHRY and SYGVKD. The CDR3 sequence is 13 residues long. The CDR3 nucleotides read TGTGCCATCAGTGAACAGGGGACCGGGGAGCTGTTTTTT. This gives the protein CAISEQGTGELFF.

This clonotype is classed as medium-sized. V gene TRBV20-1 combines with J gene TRBJ1-5; the D is unclear. The ends were cut back, 3 bases at V and 5 bases at J, with 14 bases in the middle. Per the germline V gene, CDR1 is DFQATT and CDR2 is SNEGSKA (reference sequence). This CDR3 contains 14 residues. The CDR3 sequence is CSASAPGSDQPQHF. The CDR3 DNA reads TGCAGTGCTAGTGCACCGGGCAGCGATCAGCCCCAGCATTTT.

The chain uses TRBV7-2 and TRBJ2-3, with TRBD2 identical over 11 bases. From germline, CDR1 is SGHTA and CDR2 FQGNSA. The CDR3 covers 18 residues. Trimming took 5 bases from V and 3 from J; bases not matched to a gene: 13. The CDR3 sequence is CASSPSGRLLSGTDTQYF. In DNA form, the CDR3 reads TGTGCCAGCAGCCCTAGCGGGAGGTTACTATCGGGGACAGATACGCAGTATTTT.

Only a few counts were recorded for this clonotype. The chain employs TRBV23-1 and TRBJ2-2, with D perhaps matching TRBD1 or TRBD2 (6 bases each). TRBV23-1 is an ORF, with its function uncertain. The CDR3 has 15 amino acids. V dropped 5 bases and J dropped 6 bases, with 16 bases sitting between them. The CDR3: CASSKQGGRAGELFF. The CDR3, as DNA: TGCGCCAGCAGTAAACAGGGAGGAAGGGCCGGGGAGCTGTTTTTT.

The V gene is TRBV6-1, the J gene TRBJ2-3; D call uncertain. The CDR3 is 12 residues long. Germline lookup yields CDR1 MNHNS and CDR2 SASEGT. Trimming removed 6 bases from V and 9 bases from J, with 13 bases in between. CDR3 residues: CASSLPGTTQYF. The CDR3 nucleotides read TGTGCCAGCAGCTTACCCGGCACGACGCAGTATTTT.

J is TRBJ2-5 and V is TRBV20-1; TRBD2 is a possible D gene (6 bases). Germline CDR1 is DFQATT and CDR2 is SNEGSKA (reference sequence). This CDR3 has 17 residues. With 0 bases removed from V and 4 bases from J, the gap between germline ends came to 21 bases. The CDR3 protein is CSARDGAGCHGGETQYF. CDR3 coding DNA: TGCAGTGCTAGAGACGGTGCGGGATGCCATGGGGGAGAGACCCAGTACTTC.

The chain recombines TRBV12-3 or TRBV12-4 with TRBJ2-5, with a weak D call TRBD1 (5 bases). CDR3 length: 15 residues. The germline V and J ends were trimmed by 6 bases and 4 bases, with 18 bases remaining between them. CDR3 nucleotide sequence: TGTGCCAGCAGCCCTAATCGGGCAGGGCGAGAGACCCAGTACTTC. This gives the protein CASSPNRAGRETQYF.